The next 25 T cell receptor beta chains were all read from a single sample in a study of blood T cells in healthy people across ages. Through a sample-barcoded 5' primer and a J-beta primer mix, a second PCR was run for 7 to 11 cycles. In TCRdb, the 5' RACE reads were re-called with MiXCR into one record per CDR3 protein. The table lists around 850,000 distinct CDR3 sequences, 35% to 40% of them singletons. What was sequenced was blood. The receptors were gathered from a young man in good health.

The gene calls are TRBV3-1 and TRBJ2-1; a possible D gene is TRBD2 (7 bases). The CDR3 is made up of 16 amino acids. Deletions cut 4 bases from V and 1 base from J, with 14 bases between. Germline lookup yields CDR1 LGHDT and CDR2 YNNKEL (reference sequence). The CDR3 spells CASSPSRGGSYNEQFF. CDR3 coding DNA: TGTGCCAGCAGCCCCTCGAGGGGGGGGTCCTACAATGAGCAGTTCTTC.

V is TRBV2 and J is TRBJ2-2, with D hard to call. The germline V gene encodes CDR1 SNHLY and CDR2 FYNNEI. The CDR3 is made up of 14 amino acids. Trimming shortened V by 3 bases and J by 7 bases, and 12 bases separated the two germline ends. The CDR3 sequence: CASSDVTPDGELFF. The CDR3 bases are TGTGCCAGCAGTGACGTAACCCCTGACGGGGAGCTGTTTTTT. The whole variable domain, remainder taken from reference TRBV2 and TRBJ2-2, is EPEVTQTPSHQVTQMGQEVILRCVPISNHLYFYWYRQILGQKVEFLVSFYNNEISEKSEIFDDQFSVERPDGSNFTLKIRSTKLEDSAMYFCASSDVTPDGELFFGEGSRLTVL.

The chain employs TRBV20-1 and TRBJ1-1, with D unclear. Germline lookup yields CDR1 DFQATT and CDR2 SNEGSKA (reference sequence). The V end lost 4 bases, the J end lost 1 base, and 13 bases lay between the germline ends. The CDR3 spans 14 residues. Here the CDR3 reads CSAKAEAGNTEAFF. The CDR3 DNA sequence: TGCAGTGCTAAGGCCGAAGCGGGGAACACTGAAGCTTTCTTT.

The chain links TRBV28 to TRBJ2-3, with D tentatively TRBD1 (6 bases). This CDR3 is built from 15 residues. V lost 7 bases, J lost 0 bases, and 14 bases lay in between. Germline lookup yields CDR1 MDHEN and CDR2 SYDVKM. CDR3 region: CASTFGTYSTDTQYF. CDR3 sequence (DNA): TGTGCCAGCACCTTCGGGACATATAGCACAGATACGCAGTATTTT.

This clonotype occurred a few times. The rearrangement uses TRBV6-2 or TRBV6-3 and TRBJ1-1; D gene uncertain. The germline CDR1 and CDR2 sequences are MNHEY and SVGEGT. This CDR3 is built from 14 residues. Trimming left V 1 base short and J 6 bases short, with 12 bases between. The chain's CDR3 is CASSYLGRMAEAFF. CDR3 in DNA: TGTGCCAGCAGTTACTTAGGAAGGATGGCTGAAGCTTTCTTT.

CDR3 residues: CASSPTGQRYNEQFF. The CDR3 DNA sequence: TGTGCCAGCAGCCCGACGGGACAGCGTTACAATGAGCAGTTCTTC. The rearrangement joins TRBV14 to TRBJ2-1, with 7 bases matching TRBD1. The CDR3 runs 15 residues. Germline CDR1 and CDR2: SGHDN and FVKESK. With V trimmed by 4 bases and J by 4 bases, 7 bases remained unmatched.

As concerns this clonotype: Just one base apart from a much larger clone, this may be a read error. The chain uses TRBV12-3 or TRBV12-4 and TRBJ1-4; the D is unclear. The CDR3 is made up of 13 amino acids. The CDR3 loop reads CTSTTGVAEKLFF. CDR3 nucleotides: TGTACCAGCACCACCGGGGTGGCGGAAAAACTGTTTTTT.

This clonotype was observed a handful of times. The chain combines TRBV9 with TRBJ2-1; 8 bases agree with TRBD1. The CDR3 sequence is 14 residues long. In germline, CDR1 is SGDLS, CDR2 YYNGEE. Trimming cost V 0 bases and J 8 bases; bases outside gene matches: 4. The CDR3 nucleotides are TGTGCCAGCAGCGTAGATCCAGGGGGCCATGAGCAGTTCTTC. It is translated as CASSVDPGGHEQFF.

In its sample, this clonotype was seen a few times. This chain uses TRBV12-3 or TRBV12-4 with TRBJ1-1; D may be TRBD1 (5 bases). V lost 5 bases, J lost 6 bases, and 13 bases lay in between. The CDR3 consists of 13 residues. CDR3 sequence reads: CASSVGRDAEAFF. The CDR3 region has the DNA TGTGCCAGCAGTGTAGGCAGGGACGCTGAAGCTTTCTTT.

In this sample, this clonotype turned up a few times. The chain combines TRBV27 with TRBJ2-7; 8 bases match TRBD1. CDR1 is MNHEY and CDR2 is SMNVEV in the germline V gene (reference sequence). J lost 5 bases, V lost 1 base, and 22 bases had no gene match. CDR3 size: 20 residues. The CDR3 reads CASSLFIPGSAGGLEDEQYF. The DNA for the CDR3 is TGTGCCAGCAGTTTATTTATCCCGGGGTCGGCAGGGGGCTTGGAGGACGAGCAGTACTTC.

The table lists this clonotype with many counts. The V gene is TRBV5-1, the J gene TRBJ2-3, with D possibly TRBD1 on 6 matching bases. The V end lost 2 bases, the J end lost 2 bases, and 21 bases lay between the germline ends. Germline lookup yields CDR1 SGHRS and CDR2 YFSETQ. This CDR3 region has 18 residues. The CDR3: CASSFGFQNRVPTDTQYF. The CDR3 region has the DNA TGCGCCAGCAGCTTCGGATTCCAAAACAGGGTCCCCACAGATACGCAGTATTTT.

This clonotype was seen a single time. This rearrangement joins TRBV12-3 or TRBV12-4 to TRBJ2-7; D is unresolved. Trimming removed 3 bases at V and 2 bases at J, with 8 bases between. This CDR3 is 13 amino acids long. CDR3 sequence: CASSFSLAYEQYF. The DNA of the CDR3 is TGTGCCAGCAGTTTCAGCCTAGCCTACGAGCAGTACTTC.

The sample holds a few counts of this clonotype. The chain has TRBV2 and TRBJ2-5, with D unclear. This CDR3 spans 14 amino acids. V was cut by 1 base and J by 1 base, with 7 bases left in between. Germline CDR1 and CDR2: SNHLY and FYNNEI. CDR3 region: CASSEVHGQETQYF. The CDR3 DNA follows: TGTGCCAGCAGTGAAGTCCACGGCCAAGAGACCCAGTACTTC.

The chain uses TRBV7-9 and TRBJ2-5, with a weak D call TRBD2 (6 bases). This CDR3 has 14 residues. CDR1 is SEHNR and CDR2 is FQNEAQ in the germline V gene (reference sequence). V was pared by 10 bases and J by 2 bases, with 17 bases between. CDR3 amino acids: CATHRASAQETQYF. In DNA, the CDR3 is TGTGCCACCCATCGGGCTAGCGCGCAAGAGACCCAGTACTTC.

This clonotype has only a few counts. The chain has TRBV27 and TRBJ2-3, with D hard to call. The CDR3 extends over 17 amino acids. Deletions cut 6 bases from V and 1 base from J, with 20 bases between. Germline CDR1 reads MNHEY; CDR2 reads SMNVEV (reference sequence). The CDR3 is CASSPPSGCSCTDTQYF. Here the CDR3 DNA reads TGTGCCAGCAGCCCTCCCTCGGGCTGTTCTTGCACAGATACGCAGTATTTT.

V gene TRBV15 combines with J gene TRBJ1-2, with 8 bases that match TRBD1. There are 16 residues in the CDR3. The junction had 6 bases not matched to a gene; V was cut back by 3 bases and J by 0 bases. The germline V gene encodes CDR1 LNHNV and CDR2 YYDKDF (reference sequence). For the CDR3, the DNA is TGTGCCACCAGCAGTAGTAGGACAGGGTCTAACTATGGCTACACCTTC. It specifies CATSSSRTGSNYGYTF.

The chain employs TRBV4-3 and TRBJ1-2; weak D call: TRBD1 (5 bases). Trimming took 5 bases from V and 4 from J, leaving 17 bases between them. The CDR3 spans 15 residues. Per germline, CDR1 LGHNA and CDR2 YSLEER. Here the CDR3 reads CASSAMDTGSYGYTF. The CDR3 DNA is TGCGCCAGCAGCGCAATGGACACTGGATCCTATGGCTACACCTTC.

In the case of this clonotype: A much larger clone differs from this one at a single base, so this may be a read error. The chain joins TRBV10-3 to TRBJ2-1, with a tentative D call TRBD2 (5 bases). This CDR3 region has 13 residues. From germline, CDR1 is ENHRY and CDR2 SYGVKD. CDR3 in amino acids: CAISEGGYNEQSF. In DNA, the CDR3 is TGTGCCATCAGTGAGGGAGGTTACAATGAGCAGTCCTTC.

This clonotype was seen at least ten times. This chain joins TRBV7-2 and TRBJ2-1, with D perhaps matching TRBD1 or TRBD2 (5 bases each). Germline V CDR1 and CDR2: SGHTA, FQGNSA. The CDR3 is 13 amino acids. V was clipped by 5 bases and J by 8 bases, with 13 bases between them. DNA of the CDR3: TGTGCCAGCAGCGCCGGGACCAGGGATGAGCAGTTCTTC. This codes for CASSAGTRDEQFF. Filled out from reference TRBV7-2 and TRBJ2-1, the complete variable domain reads GAGVSQSPSNKVTEKGKDVELRCDPISGHTALYWYRQSLGQGLEFLIYFQGNSAPDKSGLPSDRFSAERTGGSVSTLTIQRTQQEDSAVYLCASSAGTRDEQFFGPGTRLTVL.

The sample holds a few counts of this clonotype. V is TRBV4-2 and J is TRBJ1-2, with D possibly TRBD1 on 6 matching bases. Germline values: CDR1 LGHNA, CDR2 YNFKEQ. The ends were cut back, 1 base at V and 2 bases at J, with 14 bases in the middle. The CDR3 length is 16 residues. Written as DNA, the CDR3 is TGTGCCAGCAGCCAAGGGGGGCCCATCCCAAACTATGGCTACACCTTC. Translating gives CASSQGGPIPNYGYTF.

As to this clonotype: A clone one base away is much larger, so this may be a read error. This rearrangement joins TRBV5-1 to TRBJ2-5, with D maybe TRBD1 (6 bases). The CDR3 totals 14 residues. Trimming shortened V by 7 bases and J by 4 bases, and 17 bases separated the two germline ends. Germline loops: CDR1 SGHRS, CDR2 YFSETQ. This CDR3 reads CASRYLRGRETQYF. The CDR3 DNA follows: TGCGCCAGCCGCTACCTCAGGGGTAGAGAGACCCAGTACTTC.

The chain employs TRBV10-3 and TRBJ1-1; 9 bases match TRBD1. The ends lost 2 bases at V and 4 bases at J; junction bases unmatched: 5. Germline V CDR1 and CDR2: ENHRY, SYGVKD. This CDR3 is built from 15 residues. CDR3 sequence: CAISEPDRGLTEAFF. The CDR3, as DNA: TGTGCCATCAGTGAGCCGGACAGGGGCCTCACTGAAGCTTTCTTT.

The chain joins TRBV7-2 to TRBJ2-4, with D unclear. The end of the DNA is better explained by TRBJ2-7, so the J call may be wrong. Looked up from germline, CDR1 is SGHTA and CDR2 is FQGNSA. This CDR3 is built from 15 residues. CDR3 coding DNA: TGTGCCAGCAGCTTAAGTCAGAGTCCCCACTACGAGCAGTACTTC. This encodes CASSLSQSPHYEQYF.

The V call is TRBV19, the J call TRBJ2-7; weak D call: TRBD2 (5 bases). This CDR3 has 14 residues. The germline gives CDR1 LNHDA, CDR2 SQIVND (reference sequence). The ends were cut back, 3 bases at V and 7 bases at J, with 16 bases in the middle. The CDR3 is CASSILLASGEQYF. CDR3 bases: TGTGCCAGTAGTATCTTGCTAGCTTCTGGGGAGCAGTACTTC.

This clonotype was found a few times. The chain recombines TRBV20-1 with TRBJ2-1; tentatively, D is TRBD1 or TRBD2 (6 bases each). The ends were cut back, 6 bases at V and 5 bases at J, with 14 bases in the middle. Germline V lookup: CDR1 DFQATT, CDR2 SNEGSKA (reference sequence). The length of the CDR3 is 13 residues. CDR3 protein: CSAHLGGHNEQFF. Here the CDR3 DNA reads TGCAGTGCCCACTTAGGGGGGCACAATGAGCAGTTCTTC.